The present T cell receptor (beta chain) was sequenced within a study of T cell repertoires in cytomegalovirus infection. The CDR3 spans 14 residues. The germline V gene encodes CDR1 DFQATT and CDR2 SNEGSKA (reference sequence). V was cut by 1 base and J by 4 bases, with 13 bases left in between. With respect to this clonotype: Its matching antigen is unknown.

TCRdb independently ran MiXCR on the reads; one entry per CDR3 protein. The sample carries some 480,000 distinct CDR3 sequences, around 30% recorded once. The source material was cultured PBMCs, sampled from culture after CMV antigen stimulation. The chain has TRBV20-1 and TRBJ1-2, with D perhaps TRBD1 (6 bases). The receptor comes from a human donor in good health (CMV status not recorded). Some clones in this sample may be carry-over from other donors' samples. The CDR3 DNA follows: TGCAGTGCTAGAGTTTCAGGGGAAGGCTATGGCTACACCTTC. Its translation: CSARVSGEGYGYTF.